The entry below gives a single T cell receptor (beta chain) sequence along with its context. Its antigen is unidentified. These data are taken from a study of cytomegalovirus exposure and HLA in healthy donors. Study in general: Across almost 400 genotyped donors, around 80% landed in the Caucasian-associated ancestry cluster.

It was with 60 Vbeta and 13 Jbeta primers that the PCR ran. Libraries were prepared by immunoSEQ multiplex PCR; TCRdb keeps only in-frame clonotypes and omits some of them. The sample contains 220,000 or so clones, roughly 80% of which appear only once. CDR1 MDHEN and CDR2 SYDVKM come from the germline V gene. J gave up 2 bases and V 3 bases, and 5 bases lay outside the gene matches. This CDR3 spans 15 amino acids. The study's findings and limits: The authors later found HLA-associated TCR beta chains more clonally expanded than equally common others.

Specimen: PBMCs. This clonotype originated in a man aged 50 or older in good health and CMV-seronegative. This chain joins TRBV28 and TRBJ2-3; 7 positions agree with TRBD2. DNA of the CDR3: TGTGCCAGCAGTTTGGCTAGCGGTATCACAGATACGCAGTATTTT. The encoded protein is CASSLASGITDTQYF.